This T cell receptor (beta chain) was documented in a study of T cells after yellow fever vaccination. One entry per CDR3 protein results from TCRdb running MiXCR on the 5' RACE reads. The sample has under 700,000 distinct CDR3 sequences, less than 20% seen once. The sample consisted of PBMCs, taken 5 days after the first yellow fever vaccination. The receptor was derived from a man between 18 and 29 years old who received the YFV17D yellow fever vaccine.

For the CDR3, the DNA is TGTGCCAGCACCGTTTTGGGTTTATCACAAATTGAGCAGTTCTTC. It codes for CASTVLGLSQIEQFF. The gene calls are TRBV6-1 and TRBJ2-1; D is ambiguous. This CDR3 has 15 amino acids. Trimming removed 7 bases at V and 9 bases at J, with 22 bases between. The germline V gene has CDR1 MNHNS and CDR2 SASEGT.